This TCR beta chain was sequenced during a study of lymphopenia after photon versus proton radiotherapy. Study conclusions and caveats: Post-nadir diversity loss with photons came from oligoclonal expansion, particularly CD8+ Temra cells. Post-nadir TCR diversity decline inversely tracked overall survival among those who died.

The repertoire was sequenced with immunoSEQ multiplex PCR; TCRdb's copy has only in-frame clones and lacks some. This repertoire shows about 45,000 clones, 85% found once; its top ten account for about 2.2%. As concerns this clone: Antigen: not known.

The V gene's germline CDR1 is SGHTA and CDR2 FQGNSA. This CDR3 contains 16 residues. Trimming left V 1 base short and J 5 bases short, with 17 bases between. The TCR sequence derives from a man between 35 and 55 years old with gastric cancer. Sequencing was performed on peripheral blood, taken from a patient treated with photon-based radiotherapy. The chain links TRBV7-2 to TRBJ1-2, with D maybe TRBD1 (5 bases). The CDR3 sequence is CASSLGGDPGKYGYTF. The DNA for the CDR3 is TGTGCCAGCAGCTTAGGGGGGGACCCCGGGAAATATGGCTACACCTTC.